The source of this T cell receptor beta chain is a study of cytomegalovirus exposure and HLA in healthy donors. Study-level information: Out of about 410 genotyped donors, around 80% belonged to the Caucasian-associated ancestry cluster.

Both 60 Vbeta primers and 13 Jbeta primers went into the PCR. Produced via immunoSEQ multiplex PCR; TCRdb's table is partial and in-frame only. There are about 140,000 clones in the sample; 68% occur only once, and roughly a tenth lies in the top ten. The sequence derives from a man aged 25 to 40 in good health and CMV-seropositive. Sequencing was performed on PBMCs.

In nucleotides, the CDR3 is TGTGCCAGCAGCGTAGGCGGTAGCGCAAGCGAGCAGTACTTC. Translation: CASSVGGSASEQYF. The chain joins TRBV9 to TRBJ2-7, with D possibly matching TRBD2 (5 bases). This CDR3 is built from 14 residues. The germline CDR1 and CDR2 sequences are SGDLS and YYNGEE. The V and J ends lost 0 bases and 6 bases respectively, with 13 bases between them.